A selection of T cell receptor beta chains follows, all from one sample in a study of early T cells in non-severe SARS-CoV-2 infection. TCRdb ran MiXCR on the 5' RACE reads and lists one entry per CDR3 protein. The profile shows roughly 46,000 distinct CDR3 sequences, roughly 6.6% of them singletons. Sequencing input: whole blood. These receptors were obtained from an adult who was a healthcare worker with PCR-confirmed SARS-CoV-2 infection or an uninfected control (not recorded which). CDR3s include the opening cysteine and the closing phenylalanine or tryptophan. Each record gives: V gene, D gene, clone size, J gene, CDR3 DNA, CDR3 protein. D genes are given only for firm matches. Rows give clone size only sometimes, using once, few, many, or a class for an expanded clone.

>TRBV7-6|TRBD2|few|TRBJ2-2
TGTGCCAGCAGCTTAGTAGGGACTAGCGGGAACACCGGGGAGCTGTTTTTT
CASSLVGTSGNTGELFF
>TRBV5-4|TRBD1|many|TRBJ1-5
TGTGCCAGCAGCTCAGGGGGTGGGCAGCCCCAGCATTTT
CASSSGGGQPQHF
>TRBV19|-|-|TRBJ1-3
TGTGCCAGTAGGGAGATGGGAAACACCATATATTTT
CASREMGNTIYF
>TRBV5-6|-|many|TRBJ1-2
TGTGCCAGCAGCTTGGACACTTATGGCTACACCTTC
CASSLDTYGYTF
>TRBV5-6|-|few|TRBJ2-5
TGTGCCAGCAGCCCTCCAGAGACAAGAAGGGAGACCCAGTACTTC
CASSPPETRRETQYF
>TRBV6-2/TRBV6-3|-|-|TRBJ2-1
TGTGCCAGCAGTTACTCACCCCCGGGGTGGACGTCGTCTGGTGAGCGGTTCTTC
CASSYSPPGWTSSGERFF
>TRBV12-3/TRBV12-4|TRBD2|-|TRBJ2-7
TGTGCCAGCAGTTTCAGCCCCCCGGGGGGGCGCCACTCCTACGAGCAGTACTTC
CASSFSPPGGRHSYEQYF
>TRBV6-5|-|many|TRBJ2-1
TGTGCCAGCAGAAGGACAAACCGCAATGAGCAGTTCTTC
CASRRTNRNEQFF
>TRBV5-1|-|large|TRBJ2-7
TGCGCCAGCAGCTATGACAGGTCTTACGAGCAGTACTTC
CASSYDRSYEQYF
>TRBV5-1|TRBD1|few|TRBJ1-2
TGCGCCAGCAGCTTGGAGGGACAGGGGTATGGCTACACCTTC
CASSLEGQGYGYTF
>TRBV2|TRBD2|few|TRBJ2-1
TGTGCCAGCAGGTCGGGGGGTGGCTCCTACAATGAGCAGTTCTTC
CASRSGGGSYNEQFF
>TRBV27|-|-|TRBJ1-2
TGTGCCAGCGGAATACTCGCGTCGGATGGCTACACCTTC
CASGILASDGYTF
>TRBV4-1|TRBD2|few|TRBJ2-5
TGCGCCAGCAGCCCCTCAGCGAGGGCTAGCGGGGGGTACCAAGAGACCCAGTACTTC
CASSPSARASGGYQETQYF
>TRBV25-1|TRBD1|-|TRBJ2-1
TGTGCCAGCAGTGTCTTGGGACAGGTCCGTTACAATGAGCAGTTCTTC
CASSVLGQVRYNEQFF